A selection of T cell receptor beta chains follows, all from one sample in a study of cytomegalovirus exposure and HLA in healthy donors. Libraries were prepared by immunoSEQ multiplex PCR; TCRdb keeps only in-frame clonotypes and omits some of them. The repertoire holds 92,000 or so clones, with 96% as singletons. Specimen: PBMCs. The receptors were gathered from a man between 18 and 29 years old in good health and CMV-seronegative. Both conserved end residues are part of each CDR3. A D gene is named only where the DNA matches it firmly. Only some rows state a clone size, as once, few, many or a class for expanded clones.

j_gene	v_gene	d_gene	abundance	CDR3aa	CDR3nt
TRBJ1-4	TRBV19	-	-	CASRTPGHEKLFF	TGTGCCAGTAGAACCCCGGGACACGAAAAACTGTTTTTT
TRBJ1-1	TRBV7-2	-	-	CASSLGRQMNTEAFF	TGTGCCAGCAGCTTAGGAAGACAGATGAACACTGAAGCTTTCTTT
TRBJ2-3	TRBV7-6	-	-	CASSLALPDSTQGDTQYF	TGTGCCAGCAGCTTAGCGCTACCGGACTCCACTCAGGGGGATACGCAGTATTTT
TRBJ2-1	TRBV7-9	-	-	CASRYYNEQFF	TGTGCCAGCAGATACTACAATGAGCAGTTCTTC
TRBJ2-3	TRBV28	TRBD1	-	CASGPGTVSTDTQYF	TGTGCCAGCGGCCCCGGGACAGTTAGCACAGATACGCAGTATTTT
TRBJ1-1	TRBV30	-	-	CAWSVQDVTEAFF	TGTGCCTGGAGTGTACAGGACGTGACTGAAGCTTTCTTT
TRBJ1-5	TRBV19	-	-	CASTRTVNQPQHF	TGTGCCAGTACCAGGACAGTAAATCAGCCCCAGCATTTT
TRBJ2-7	TRBV28	TRBD1	-	CASSLSAARTGGGYEQYF	TGTGCCAGCAGTTTATCAGCCGCGAGGACAGGGGGAGGATACGAGCAGTACTTC
TRBJ1-3	TRBV7-7	-	-	CASSLGSGTGNTIYF	TGTGCTAGCAGCTTAGGGTCAGGGACTGGAAACACCATATATTTT
TRBJ2-1	TRBV30	TRBD2	-	CAWARLAGGGDEQFF	TGTGCCTGGGCAAGACTAGCGGGAGGTGGGGATGAGCAGTTCTTC
TRBJ2-7	TRBV6-1	-	-	CASTRLEGGYEQYF	TGTGCCAGCACGCGGTTGGAGGGAGGCTACGAGCAGTACTTC
TRBJ1-1	TRBV5-4	-	-	CASSLAPGVNTEAFF	TGTGCCAGCAGCTTGGCCCCAGGGGTGAACACTGAAGCTTTCTTT
TRBJ2-7	TRBV29-1	-	-	CSVEDSSYEQYF	TGCAGCGTTGAGGACAGCTCCTACGAGCAGTACTTC
TRBJ2-3	TRBV7-2	TRBD1	-	CASSPRQGSSTDTQYF	TGTGCCAGCAGCCCACGACAGGGGTCAAGCACAGATACGCAGTATTTT
TRBJ2-7	TRBV6-6	TRBD1	-	CASRGTGGHEQYF	TGTGCCAGCCGCGGGACAGGGGGCCACGAGCAGTACTTC
TRBJ2-3	TRBV10-1	TRBD1	-	CASSFGARDRGRTDTQYF	TGCGCCAGCAGCTTCGGGGCCCGGGACAGGGGGCGCACAGATACGCAGTATTTT
TRBJ1-5	TRBV19	-	-	CASSIVGGNQPQHF	TGTGCCAGTAGTATAGTAGGCGGGAATCAGCCCCAGCATTTT
TRBJ1-2	TRBV19	TRBD1	-	CARRTGDYGYTF	TGTGCCAGAAGGACAGGGGACTATGGCTACACCTTC
TRBJ2-7	TRBV5-3	-	-	CARSPAGGGNSYEQYF	TGTGCCAGAAGCCCGGCCGGCGGCGGGAATTCCTACGAGCAGTACTTC
TRBJ1-2	TRBV6-5	-	-	CASSYSVGGPGYTF	TGTGCCAGCAGTTACTCTGTTGGGGGCCCTGGCTACACCTTC
TRBJ2-7	TRBV5-1	-	-	CASRPEGYREVPYEQYF	TGCGCCAGCAGACCCGAAGGATACAGGGAAGTACCCTACGAGCAGTACTTC
TRBJ1-2	TRBV2	-	-	CASKGIDSGYTF	TGTGCCAGCAAGGGGATTGATTCTGGCTACACCTTC
TRBJ2-1	TRBV7-6	TRBD2	-	CASSSTSGRNSYNEQFF	TGTGCCAGCAGCTCAACTAGCGGGAGGAACTCCTACAATGAGCAGTTCTTC
TRBJ2-3	TRBV29-1	-	-	CSAGWDTQYF	TGCAGCGCGGGGTGGGATACGCAGTATTTT
TRBJ2-3	TRBV15	TRBD2	-	CATKRGTGDTQYF	TGTGCCACCAAGCGGGGAACCGGCGATACGCAGTATTTT
TRBJ1-1	TRBV28	-	-	CASIVSGTLEAFF	TGTGCCAGCATCGTGTCAGGGACTCTTGAAGCTTTCTTT
TRBJ1-2	TRBV25-1	TRBD1	-	CASSEDRGHVYGYTF	TGTGCCAGCAGTGAGGACAGGGGGCATGTCTATGGCTACACCTTC
TRBJ1-5	TRBV6-1	-	-	CASSEGTGFSNQPQHF	TGTGCCAGCAGTGAAGGCACAGGTTTCAGCAATCAGCCCCAGCATTTT
TRBJ2-7	TRBV4-1	-	-	CASSQGAGTLRDEQYF	TGCGCCAGCAGCCAAGGGGCCGGGACACTGAGGGACGAGCAGTACTTC
TRBJ1-4	TRBV2	-	-	CASSAGGGLNEKLFF	TGTGCCAGCAGTGCCGGGGGAGGGTTAAATGAAAAACTGTTTTTT
TRBJ2-2	TRBV27	TRBD2	once	CASSFFRLAGGTGELFF	TGTGCCAGCAGTTTCTTCCGACTAGCGGGAGGAACCGGGGAGCTGTTTTTT
TRBJ1-1	TRBV13	-	once	CASSPGAGGYEAFF	TGTGCCAGCAGCCCAGGGGCGGGGGGCTATGAAGCTTTCTTT
TRBJ2-6	TRBV28	-	-	CASSLSWSLSGANVLTF	TGTGCCAGCAGTTTATCATGGAGCCTTTCTGGGGCCAACGTCCTGACTTTC
TRBJ2-1	TRBV28	TRBD2	-	CASSLIAGEVGDEQFF	TGTGCCAGCAGTTTGATCGCGGGAGAGGTAGGTGATGAGCAGTTCTTC
TRBJ2-3	TRBV5-6	-	-	CASSLATETQYF	TGTGCCAGCAGCTTGGCCACAGAAACGCAGTATTTT
TRBJ2-5	TRBV14	TRBD1	-	CASSQEDRGRQETQYF	TGTGCCAGCAGCCAAGAGGACAGGGGACGCCAAGAGACCCAGTACTTC
TRBJ2-1	TRBV7-9	-	-	CASNKFVGSIISNEQFF	TGTGCCAGCAACAAATTTGTCGGGAGTATCATCTCCAATGAGCAGTTCTTC
TRBJ2-1	TRBV11-2	TRBD1	-	CASSSGQAPSYNEQFF	TGTGCCAGCAGCTCAGGACAGGCCCCTTCCTACAATGAGCAGTTCTTC
TRBJ2-5	TRBV11-2	-	-	CASSQHDPQETQYF	TGTGCCAGCAGCCAACACGATCCGCAAGAGACCCAGTACTTC
TRBJ2-1	TRBV12-5	TRBD1	-	CASGWTGYFAEDNEQFF	TGTGCTAGTGGTTGGACAGGGTACTTTGCTGAAGACAATGAGCAGTTCTTC
TRBJ2-3	TRBV9	-	-	CASSVGAGTSTDTQYF	TGTGCCAGCAGCGTAGGGGCAGGAACCTCCACAGATACGCAGTATTTT
TRBJ2-6	TRBV6-1	-	-	CASSTDSSGANVLTF	TGTGCCAGCAGTACCGACAGCTCTGGGGCCAACGTCCTGACTTTC
TRBJ1-3	TRBV27	-	-	CASRLTRESGNTIYF	TGTGCCAGCAGGCTAACCAGGGAAAGTGGAAACACCATATATTTT
TRBJ2-7	TRBV27	-	-	CASSLLGGVEQYF	TGTGCCAGCAGTTTATTAGGAGGGGTCGAGCAGTACTTC
TRBJ1-2	TRBV5-6	TRBD1	-	CASSLLQGAVYGYTF	TGTGCCAGCAGCTTACTACAGGGGGCGGTCTATGGCTACACCTTC
TRBJ2-7	TRBV16	-	-	CASSQSGSTNEQYF	TGTGCCAGCAGCCAATCCGGGAGCACGAACGAGCAGTACTTC
TRBJ2-1	TRBV28	TRBD2	-	CASSPALAENNEQFF	TGTGCCAGCAGCCCAGCTCTAGCGGAAAACAATGAGCAGTTCTTC
TRBJ1-2	TRBV7-2	-	-	CASSSRQANYGYTF	TGTGCCAGCAGCTCCCGACAGGCTAACTATGGCTACACCTTC
TRBJ1-1	TRBV29-1	-	once	CSSRRAEVNTEAFF	TGCAGCTCCCGCAGGGCTGAGGTGAACACTGAAGCTTTCTTT
TRBJ1-1	TRBV6-6	-	-	CASITAAGMNTEAFF	TGTGCCAGCATTACAGCCGCCGGCATGAACACTGAAGCTTTCTTT